What follows is one T cell receptor (beta chain) and its context. This entry is derived from a study of blood T cell repertoires in COVID-19. In the study overall: COVID-19 samples from acute and convalescent phases originated in the United States, Italy and Spain. PBMCs, B-cell-depleted T cells, or T cells were the source of the cDNA or gDNA that made up the material.

Per the original methods: Reference gene primer amplification gave nucleated cell count estimates. Profiled with immunoSEQ multiplex PCR; TCRdb holds only in-frame clones, not every one. The V and J calls and the clone size are those of that table, but D and trimming were determined from the DNA. The sample has some 98,000 clones, 80% to 90% seen once; the top ten hold around 25%. V lost 4 bases, J lost 1 base, and 5 bases lay in between. Germline-derived CDR1 and CDR2 are SNHLY and FYNNEI. The CDR3 has 12 amino acids. The chain recombines TRBV2 with TRBJ2-7; D gene ambiguous. Sequenced input: peripheral blood. This sequence was found in a man in his 60s with acute or convalescent COVID-19. The CDR3 protein is CASSVLSYEQYF. DNA for the CDR3: TGTGCCAGCAGTGTATTGTCCTACGAGCAGTACTTC.